Presented here are 21 T cell receptor beta chains from one specimen sequenced in a study of T cells in Graves' hyperthyroidism and ophthalmopathy. Amplified TCR beta CDR3 regions came from RNA transcripts. The HTBI primer set drove a first-round RT-PCR of the TCR CDR3. From the multiplex PCR reads, TCRdb called clonotypes with MiXCR, one entry per CDR3 protein. The sample includes a few hundred thousand distinct CDR3 sequences, 46% seen only once; the top ten take around 8%. Sequencing was performed on peripheral blood or thyroid tissue (not recorded which). Receptors were obtained from a woman aged 18-35 years with Graves' hyperthyroidism.

The chain employs TRBV7-9 and TRBJ2-5; tentative D call: TRBD1 (5 bases). There are 17 residues in the CDR3. The germline V gene has CDR1 SEHNR and CDR2 FQNEAQ (reference sequence). V was trimmed by 5 bases and J by 4 bases, leaving 23 bases between them. Here the CDR3 reads CASSQSWAGPVGETQYF. The DNA of the CDR3 is TGTGCCAGCAGCCAGAGCTGGGCAGGGCCGGTTGGAGAGACCCAGTACTTC.

This clonotype was seen at least ten times. The chain employs TRBV27 and TRBJ2-5, with 8 bases aligning to TRBD2. J was trimmed by 5 bases and V by 6 bases; bases with no gene match: 5. The length of the CDR3 is 13 residues. Germline CDR1 and CDR2: MNHEY and SMNVEV (reference sequence). The CDR3 is CASRRAGGETQYF. The CDR3 DNA reads as TGTGCCAGCAGGAGGGCGGGAGGCGAGACCCAGTACTTC.

The genes are TRBV9 and TRBJ1-5; D is perhaps TRBD1 (6 bases). Trimming removed 2 bases from V and 6 bases from J, with 15 bases in between. CDR1 and CDR2 (germline): SGDLS, YYNGEE. The CDR3 contains 15 residues. This CDR3 is CASSVGSGAVQPQHF. DNA for the CDR3: TGTGCCAGCAGCGTGGGGTCAGGGGCTGTTCAGCCCCAGCATTTT.

This clonotype occurred many times. The J gene is TRBJ2-7, the V gene TRBV12-3 or TRBV12-4, with 9 bases aligning to TRBD1. The CDR3 sequence is 14 residues long. The V and J ends lost 6 bases and 5 bases, in that order; junction bases with no gene match: 8. CDR3 nucleotide sequence: TGTGCCAGCAGGATTGGACAGGGGACCGACGAGCAGTACTTC. It yields the protein CASRIGQGTDEQYF.

The sample holds many counts of this clonotype. The rearrangement links TRBV7-9 to TRBJ2-7; 12 bases align to TRBD1. This CDR3 contains 15 residues. J was trimmed by 3 bases and V by 5 bases; bases with no gene match: 5. Germline V gives CDR1 SEHNR, CDR2 FQNEAQ (reference sequence). CDR3 amino acids: CASSPRDRGHYEQYF. Written as DNA, the CDR3 is TGTGCCAGCAGCCCAAGGGACAGGGGGCACTACGAGCAGTACTTC.

This clonotype was detected a few times. The chain is built from TRBV14 and TRBJ2-2; the match to TRBD1 covers 11 bases. Germline V lookup: CDR1 SGHDN, CDR2 FVKESK. This CDR3 has 16 amino acids. The J segment lost 4 bases and the V segment lost 4 bases, leaving 5 bases of the junction unmatched. CDR3 nucleotide sequence: TGTGCCAGCAGCCCTTGGACAGGGGGCTTCACCGGGGAGCTGTTTTTT. This gives the protein CASSPWTGGFTGELFF.

The CDR3, as DNA: TGTGCCAGCAGCCAGGCGTTCGGGCCCTACTATGAAAAACTGTTTTTT. Translating gives CASSQAFGPYYEKLFF. The chain carries TRBV3-2 and TRBJ1-4. TRBV3-2 is listed as a pseudogene. The CDR3 extends over 16 amino acids.

This clonotype was counted many times. The V and J genes are TRBV20-1 and TRBJ2-7, with 7 positions matching TRBD2. CDR3 size: 14 residues. Losses at the gene ends were 1 base for V and 5 bases for J; bases not matched to a gene: 8. The V gene's germline CDR1 is DFQATT and CDR2 SNEGSKA (reference sequence). The CDR3 is CSARAPSGGDEQYF. CDR3 coding DNA: TGCAGTGCTAGAGCCCCTAGCGGTGGTGACGAGCAGTACTTC.

Ten or more counts support this clonotype. The genes are TRBV7-9 and TRBJ2-7; the D gene is possibly TRBD2 (6 bases). This CDR3 contains 15 residues. CDR1 and CDR2 from the germline V gene are SEHNR and FQNEAQ (reference sequence). The V gene lost 5 bases and the J gene lost 0 bases, with 14 bases spanning the gap. In DNA, the CDR3 is TGTGCCAGCAGCGAAACTAGCTCAAGCTCCTACGAGCAGTACTTC. It specifies CASSETSSSSYEQYF.

This sequence joins TRBV6-2 or TRBV6-3 and TRBJ2-7, with 13 bases matching TRBD2. The end of the DNA is better explained by TRBJ2-1, so the J call may be wrong. The CDR3 extends over 15 amino acids. From germline, CDR1 is MNHEY and CDR2 SVGEGT. The CDR3 DNA is TGTGCCAGCAGTAGAACTAGCGGGAGGGCCAATGAGCAGTTCTTC. Its protein product is CASSRTSGRANEQFF.

The chain carries TRBV10-2 and TRBJ2-6; 12 bases are a match to TRBD2. V gave up 5 bases and J gave up 3 bases; unmatched junction bases: 5. The CDR3 totals 17 residues. In germline, CDR1 is WSHSY, CDR2 SAAADI. CDR3 DNA sequence: TGCGCCAGCAGTCCGGGACTAGCGGGCAATGGGGCCAACGTCCTGACTTTC. Encoded protein: CASSPGLAGNGANVLTF.

This clonotype was observed a handful of times. The V gene is TRBV27, the J gene TRBJ1-4; 7 bases map to TRBD1. The germline gives CDR1 MNHEY, CDR2 SMNVEV (reference sequence). Unmatched junction bases numbered 10, after V lost 6 bases and J lost 0 bases. The CDR3 consists of 17 residues. The CDR3 reads CASREQGIGATNEKLFF. CDR3 bases: TGTGCCAGCAGGGAACAGGGGATCGGGGCAACTAATGAAAAACTGTTTTTT.

The chain has TRBV12-3 or TRBV12-4 and TRBJ2-6, with a weak D call TRBD2 (5 bases). V lost 7 bases to trimming and J lost 4 bases, with 11 bases between them. The CDR3 is made up of 14 amino acids. CDR3 sequence reads: CASIRTDGANVLTF. The CDR3 nucleotides are TGTGCCAGCATCCGGACTGACGGGGCCAACGTCCTGACTTTC.

This clonotype appeared a single time. Possible read error: a much larger clone is one base away. This chain links TRBV29-1 with TRBJ2-5, with D uncertain. CDR3 length: 11 amino acids. Germline V gene lookup returns CDR1 SQVTM and CDR2 ANQGSEA. The CDR3 nucleotides are TGTGCCTGGAGTGTACAGGAGACCCAGTACTTC. This gives the protein CAWSVQETQYF. Full variable domain (remainder filled in from reference TRBV29-1 and TRBJ2-5): SAVISQKPSRDICQRGTSLTIQCQVDSQVTMMFWYRQQPGQSLTLIATANQGSEATYESGFVIDKFPISRPNLTFSTLTVSNMSPEDSSIYLCAWSVQETQYFGPGTRLLVL.

This clonotype showed up many times. This rearrangement joins TRBV15 to TRBJ1-5; TRBD1 is a possible D gene (5 bases). The V end was cut by 5 bases, the J end by 6 bases, with 20 bases between. Germline V lookup: CDR1 LNHNV, CDR2 YYDKDF (reference sequence). This CDR3 region has 16 residues. CDR3: CATSGLAGDSVQPQHF. For the CDR3, the DNA is TGTGCCACCAGCGGACTGGCCGGAGACAGTGTTCAGCCCCAGCATTTT.

This clonotype was counted ten times or more. In DNA, the CDR3 is TGCAGTGCCCCCCAGAGCTCTGGAAACACCATATATTTT. This encodes CSAPQSSGNTIYF. The chain recombines TRBV20-1 with TRBJ1-3; D gene ambiguous. The V and J ends lost 6 bases and 0 bases respectively, with 9 bases between them. The CDR3 is 13 amino acids. Germline values: CDR1 DFQATT, CDR2 SNEGSKA (reference sequence).

This clonotype was seen repeatedly, ten times or more. Sequence at one end of the junction differs from germline and may be a read error. This rearrangement joins TRBV7-9 to TRBJ1-4; D gene ambiguous. Germline V lookup: CDR1 SEHNR, CDR2 FQNEAQ (reference sequence). This CDR3 contains 14 residues. The CDR3 bases are TGCGCCAGCAGCCCGGGGACAACTAATGAAAAACTGTTTTTT. Protein sequence: CASSPGTTNEKLFF.

The genes are TRBV19 and TRBJ2-1; no reliable D call. Trimming removed 1 base at V and 5 bases at J, with 9 bases between. Per the germline V gene, CDR1 is LNHDA and CDR2 is SQIVND (reference sequence). The CDR3 totals 14 residues. CDR3: CASSIGFPNNEQFF. The CDR3, as DNA: TGTGCCAGTAGTATAGGTTTTCCAAACAATGAGCAGTTCTTC.

In regard to this clonotype: Its ends do not fully match the called genes, so a read error is possible. The genes are TRBV10-3 and TRBJ2-3; TRBD2 aligns across 10 bases. The CDR3 has 14 residues. CDR1 ENHRY and CDR2 SYGVKD come from the germline V gene. CDR3 protein: CASSPSTSGDTQYF. As DNA, the CDR3 is TGTGCCAGCAGTCCATCGACTAGCGGGGATACGCAGTATTTT.

J is TRBJ1-4 and V is TRBV20-1; D is perhaps TRBD1 (6 bases). The CDR3 covers 16 residues. The V end was cut by 5 bases, the J end by 3 bases, with 19 bases between. The germline V gene has CDR1 DFQATT and CDR2 SNEGSKA (reference sequence). This CDR3 is CSAGGQGIASNEKLFF. CDR3 bases: TGCAGTGCTGGAGGGCAGGGGATAGCATCTAATGAAAAACTGTTTTTT.

The CDR3 is CSVAGEPYGYTF. CDR3 sequence (DNA): TGCAGCGTTGCCGGGGAACCCTATGGCTACACCTTC. The chain joins TRBV29-1 to TRBJ1-2; the D is unclear. The CDR3 is made up of 12 amino acids. Germline V gene lookup returns CDR1 SQVTM and CDR2 ANQGSEA. With 4 bases removed from V and 4 bases from J, the gap between germline ends came to 10 bases. The complete variable domain, with remaining parts taken from reference TRBV29-1 and TRBJ1-2, reads SAVISQKPSRDICQRGTSLTIQCQVDSQVTMMFWYRQQPGQSLTLIATANQGSEATYESGFVIDKFPISRPNLTFSTLTVSNMSPEDSSIYLCSVAGEPYGYTFGSGTRLTVV.